The rows below give T cell receptor beta chains drawn from one sample of a study of shared clonotypes between healthy human individuals. Assay used: immunoSEQ multiplex PCR; TCRdb lists only in-frame clones, some missing. The table lists millions of clones, 85% to 95% of them singletons, with 0.9% to 1.4% in the top ten. Sequencing was done on a sample of naive CD8+ T cells sorted from blood. The receptor source for this set is a man aged 18-30 years in good health. Each CDR3 is given with its conserved first and last residue. Each record gives: V gene, clone size, D gene, CDR3 protein. The D gene is left open where the match is weak. Clone size is shown for a subset of rows, as once, few, many or a class of expanded clone.

v_call: TRBV5-1
clone_size: NA
d_call: TRBD1
cdr3_aa: CASSSKFGTASPEAFF

v_call: TRBV28
clone_size: NA
d_call: NA
cdr3_aa: CASSLYESYEQYF

v_call: TRBV6-5
clone_size: NA
d_call: NA
cdr3_aa: CASRQGTYNEQFF

v_call: TRBV4-3
clone_size: NA
d_call: NA
cdr3_aa: CASSQVFQGPDYGYTF

v_call: TRBV19
clone_size: NA
d_call: NA
cdr3_aa: CASSMDEDYGYTF

v_call: TRBV4-1
clone_size: NA
d_call: TRBD1
cdr3_aa: CASSQEGTELGSPLHF

v_call: TRBV11-3
clone_size: once
d_call: TRBD2
cdr3_aa: CASSFFSGETGELFF

v_call: TRBV7-2
clone_size: once
d_call: NA
cdr3_aa: CASSLAGHLYNEQFF

v_call: TRBV28
clone_size: NA
d_call: NA
cdr3_aa: CASSLGNSGANVLTF

v_call: TRBV10-1
clone_size: few
d_call: NA
cdr3_aa: CASSDWGNTEAFF

v_call: TRBV13
clone_size: NA
d_call: NA
cdr3_aa: CASSSSGEYEQYF

v_call: TRBV28
clone_size: NA
d_call: NA
cdr3_aa: CASSPSPHIHVENYEQYF

v_call: TRBV4-1
clone_size: NA
d_call: TRBD1
cdr3_aa: CASSHTPRDSYEQYF

v_call: TRBV2
clone_size: NA
d_call: TRBD1
cdr3_aa: CAIGQGVDYGYTF

v_call: TRBV6-5
clone_size: NA
d_call: NA
cdr3_aa: CASREGLSPLHF

v_call: TRBV5-6
clone_size: NA
d_call: NA
cdr3_aa: CASSTLGQSDTQYF

v_call: TRBV28
clone_size: NA
d_call: TRBD2
cdr3_aa: CASSSLSGGANEQFF

v_call: TRBV2
clone_size: NA
d_call: NA
cdr3_aa: CASSEDGGSYSYNSPLHF

v_call: TRBV7-9
clone_size: once
d_call: TRBD1
cdr3_aa: CASSLRTGGDTGELFF

v_call: TRBV7-9
clone_size: NA
d_call: NA
cdr3_aa: CASSLGWGYEQYF

v_call: TRBV9
clone_size: NA
d_call: NA
cdr3_aa: CASSVEGGDYEQYF

v_call: TRBV18
clone_size: once
d_call: TRBD1
cdr3_aa: CASSWDRAWGTDTQYF

v_call: TRBV7-9
clone_size: NA
d_call: NA
cdr3_aa: CASSLDTYEQYF

v_call: TRBV7-9
clone_size: NA
d_call: TRBD2
cdr3_aa: CASSRLADYEQYF

v_call: TRBV4-3
clone_size: NA
d_call: TRBD2
cdr3_aa: CASSQEWGGSTDTQYF

v_call: TRBV4-3
clone_size: NA
d_call: NA
cdr3_aa: CASSQTAGGGELFF

v_call: TRBV13
clone_size: once
d_call: NA
cdr3_aa: CASSPGQGTTEAFF

v_call: TRBV27
clone_size: NA
d_call: NA
cdr3_aa: CASSLGPGAGTEAFF

v_call: TRBV11-2
clone_size: NA
d_call: TRBD2
cdr3_aa: CASSFGGSEADTQYF

v_call: TRBV6-1
clone_size: NA
d_call: NA
cdr3_aa: CASSPGHPNTEAFF

v_call: TRBV27
clone_size: NA
d_call: TRBD2
cdr3_aa: CASSPGLAGVYEQYF

v_call: TRBV5-1
clone_size: NA
d_call: NA
cdr3_aa: CASSPEGSSYNEQFF

v_call: TRBV2
clone_size: NA
d_call: NA
cdr3_aa: CASSEALERGVSKNIQYF

v_call: TRBV5-1
clone_size: NA
d_call: TRBD1
cdr3_aa: CASSLVPDRGPYNEQFF

v_call: TRBV4-3
clone_size: once
d_call: NA
cdr3_aa: CASSQGTSSNSYNEQFF

v_call: TRBV4-1
clone_size: NA
d_call: NA
cdr3_aa: CASSQVSDEKLFF

v_call: TRBV21-1
clone_size: NA
d_call: NA
cdr3_aa: CASSKVVRGPYTGELFF

v_call: TRBV27
clone_size: NA
d_call: TRBD1
cdr3_aa: CASSLVGGWETQYF

v_call: TRBV6-6
clone_size: NA
d_call: NA
cdr3_aa: CASRRGRYQETQYF

v_call: TRBV4-3
clone_size: NA
d_call: NA
cdr3_aa: CASSQDSLEQFF

v_call: TRBV9
clone_size: NA
d_call: NA
cdr3_aa: CASSVYPEQVTGELFF

v_call: TRBV19
clone_size: NA
d_call: NA
cdr3_aa: CASGPYGYTF

v_call: TRBV10-3
clone_size: once
d_call: NA
cdr3_aa: CAHSSGSPYNEQFF

v_call: TRBV19
clone_size: NA
d_call: NA
cdr3_aa: CASSIDFDSSYEQYF

v_call: TRBV9
clone_size: once
d_call: TRBD2
cdr3_aa: CASSERDPCFTSGYEQYF

v_call: TRBV5-8
clone_size: NA
d_call: NA
cdr3_aa: CASSPGVAATYEQYF

v_call: TRBV5-6
clone_size: NA
d_call: TRBD2
cdr3_aa: CASSARGDNNNEQFF

v_call: TRBV4-1
clone_size: NA
d_call: NA
cdr3_aa: CASSQGSLRIQYF

v_call: TRBV4-1
clone_size: once
d_call: NA
cdr3_aa: CASSQVLGEANYGYTF

v_call: TRBV6-5
clone_size: NA
d_call: TRBD2
cdr3_aa: CASSYIGGVEQFF

v_call: TRBV5-6
clone_size: NA
d_call: TRBD2
cdr3_aa: CASSPTWEGSYNEQFF

v_call: TRBV7-9
clone_size: NA
d_call: NA
cdr3_aa: CASSLELGAGEQYF

v_call: TRBV15
clone_size: NA
d_call: NA
cdr3_aa: CATSTKHRDWYQETQYF

v_call: TRBV30
clone_size: NA
d_call: NA
cdr3_aa: CAWSPGVGNNQPQHF

v_call: TRBV27
clone_size: NA
d_call: NA
cdr3_aa: CASSLGGPSGANVLTF

v_call: TRBV7-9
clone_size: NA
d_call: NA
cdr3_aa: CASSLEVVPGGPSYEQYF

v_call: TRBV4-1
clone_size: NA
d_call: NA
cdr3_aa: CASSHNSGTDYEQYF

v_call: TRBV6-7
clone_size: NA
d_call: NA
cdr3_aa: CASRQYSYEQYF

v_call: TRBV5-8
clone_size: NA
d_call: NA
cdr3_aa: CASSLTGLSGANVLTF

v_call: TRBV5-1
clone_size: NA
d_call: NA
cdr3_aa: CASSDTDTQYF